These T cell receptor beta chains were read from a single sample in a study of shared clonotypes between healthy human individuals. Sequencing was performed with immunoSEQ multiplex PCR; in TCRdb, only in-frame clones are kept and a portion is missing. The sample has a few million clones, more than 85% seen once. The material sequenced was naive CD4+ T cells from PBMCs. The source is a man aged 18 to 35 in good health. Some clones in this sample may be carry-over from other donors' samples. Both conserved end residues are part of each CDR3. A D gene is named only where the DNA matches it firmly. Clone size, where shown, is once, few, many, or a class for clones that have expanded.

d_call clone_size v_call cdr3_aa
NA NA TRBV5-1 CASSLVSGSNEKLFF
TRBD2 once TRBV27 CASSPRRTLAGGPFFYEQYF
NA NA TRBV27 CASSLSWQTANYGYTF
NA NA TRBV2 CASSEGGGGETQYF
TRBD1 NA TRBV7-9 CASSLASTGWDDTQYF
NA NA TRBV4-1 CASSLRTGTDTQYF
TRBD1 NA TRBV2 CASSGQGGANTGELFF
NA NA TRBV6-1 CASSEAAVETQYF
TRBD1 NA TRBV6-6 CASRTGGSSYNEQFF
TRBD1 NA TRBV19 CASSPWTGDYEQYF
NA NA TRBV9 CASSPRGGRETEAFF
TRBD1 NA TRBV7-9 CASSPGGGYGYTF
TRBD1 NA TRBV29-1 CSVVRTGMGDDYNEQFF
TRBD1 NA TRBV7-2 CASSSRQGTEAFF
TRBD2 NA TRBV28 CASTVAGASYEQYF
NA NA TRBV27 CASSFGRGKQETQYF
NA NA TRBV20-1 CSARPHSEQYF
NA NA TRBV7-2 CASSLLGFYEQYF
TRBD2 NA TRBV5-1 CASSLDPGGSYEQYF
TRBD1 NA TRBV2 CASSERGRGTEAFF
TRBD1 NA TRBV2 CASGRTGEHEQYF
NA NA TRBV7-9 CASSSQSGSNYGYTF
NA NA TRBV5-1 CASSPEGGPGSPYEQYF
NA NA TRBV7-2 CASTTSFGGIDYGYTF
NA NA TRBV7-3 CASSLSFTYEQYF
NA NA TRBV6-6 CASSYQQGNQPQHF
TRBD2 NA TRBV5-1 CASSQGLAGGQETQYF
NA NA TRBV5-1 CASSLGDEQYF
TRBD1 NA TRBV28 CASPGTGSSYEQYF
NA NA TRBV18 CASSPPRGLNTEAFF
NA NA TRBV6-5 CASSYEDFF
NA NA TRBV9 CASSVRPNGETQYF
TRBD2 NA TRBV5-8 CASSDPGRSTDTQYF
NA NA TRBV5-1 CASSWGVIGFNYGYTF
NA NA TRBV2 CALQGQEPYEQYF
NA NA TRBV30 CAWRETGTDTQYF
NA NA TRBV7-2 CASSVQGFLHEQYF
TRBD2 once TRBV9 CASSVRGSGQETQYF
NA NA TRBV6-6 CASRSPRDYEQYF
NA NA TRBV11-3 CASSADNEQFF
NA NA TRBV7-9 CASSLAKGLADTQYF
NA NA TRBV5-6 CASTPSSFGPYF
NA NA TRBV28 CASSPTGPLSGNTIYF
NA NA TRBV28 CVIKWDTEAFF
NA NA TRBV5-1 CASSPDGGGQPQHF
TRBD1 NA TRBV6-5 CASSTGTVLEAFF
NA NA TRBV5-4 CASSLGTGGSKNIQYF
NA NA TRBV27 CASSLGIGSPTYEQYF
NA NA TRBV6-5 CASSYVGAGYGYTF
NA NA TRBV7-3 CASSSNTDTQYF
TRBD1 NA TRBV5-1 CASSGTDGNTIYF